The rows below give T cell receptor beta chains drawn from one sample of a study of cytomegalovirus exposure and HLA in healthy donors. Some clones are missing from TCRdb's copy, which holds only in-frame ones; the method was immunoSEQ multiplex PCR. Seen here are some 110,000 clones, about 80% observed once, and the top ten hold more than 1.5%. Sequencing was done on a sample of PBMCs. Receptors originate from a woman in her 40s in good health and CMV-seronegative. CDR3s include the opening cysteine and the closing phenylalanine or tryptophan. The D gene is left open where the match is weak. Expanded clones get a size class; other rows say once, few or many, or leave the size out.

V: TRBV28; D: .; J: TRBJ1-1; size: .; DNA: TGTGCCAGCAGCCGTCCGGCAGGTAACACTGAAGCTTTCTTT; CDR3: CASSRPAGNTEAFF
V: TRBV5-1; D: .; J: TRBJ2-7; size: .; DNA: TGCGCCAGCAGCGGAGAGTCTGGAGGGTTCCAGTACTTC; CDR3: CASSGESGGFQYF
V: TRBV5-6; D: TRBD2; J: TRBJ2-2; size: .; DNA: TGTGCCAGCATCCTTAGCGGGACCGGGGAGCTGTTTTTT; CDR3: CASILSGTGELFF
V: TRBV7-2; D: .; J: TRBJ2-3; size: .; DNA: TGTGCCAGCAGCTCCTCGGGGAGCCCCACAGATACGCAGTATTTT; CDR3: CASSSSGSPTDTQYF
V: TRBV28; D: TRBD1; J: TRBJ1-2; size: .; DNA: TGTGCCATCCCCGACAGCGCAAACGGGACAGGGGGGGTCTATGGCTACACCTTC; CDR3: CAIPDSANGTGGVYGYTF
V: TRBV7-2; D: TRBD2; J: TRBJ2-3; size: .; DNA: TGTGCCAGCAGCTTACCGACTAGCGGGAGCTTCGCAGATACGCAGTATTTT; CDR3: CASSLPTSGSFADTQYF
V: TRBV28; D: TRBD1; J: TRBJ1-1; size: .; DNA: TGTGCCAGCGCAACAGGGGGCGGGAACACTGAAGCTTTCTTT; CDR3: CASATGGGNTEAFF
V: TRBV28; D: .; J: TRBJ1-5; size: .; DNA: TGTGCCAGCAGAACTTATAGCAATCAGCCCCAGCATTTT; CDR3: CASRTYSNQPQHF
V: TRBV11-1; D: .; J: TRBJ2-1; size: .; DNA: TGTGCCAGCAGCTTAGGACTAGATCCCCTACACAATGAGCAGTTCTTC; CDR3: CASSLGLDPLHNEQFF
V: TRBV10-3; D: TRBD2; J: TRBJ2-5; size: .; DNA: TGTGCCATAGATAGCGGGAGGGCTGGAGAGACCCAGTACTTC; CDR3: CAIDSGRAGETQYF
V: TRBV9; D: .; J: TRBJ2-5; size: .; DNA: TGTGCCAGCAGCGTAGGACAGCAAGAGACCCAGTACTTC; CDR3: CASSVGQQETQYF
V: TRBV6-5; D: .; J: TRBJ2-7; size: .; DNA: TGTGCCAGCAGTCGACTAGTACCCCCCTACGAGCAGTACTTC; CDR3: CASSRLVPPYEQYF
V: TRBV5-3; D: .; J: TRBJ2-5; size: .; DNA: TGTGCCAGAAGCGACCTCTCTGGAGACCAAGAGACCCAGTACTTC; CDR3: CARSDLSGDQETQYF
V: TRBV6-1; D: TRBD1; J: TRBJ2-7; size: .; DNA: TGTGCCAGCGTAGGGACAGGAGTTTACGAGCAGTACTTC; CDR3: CASVGTGVYEQYF
V: TRBV7-9; D: .; J: TRBJ1-3; size: .; DNA: TGTTCCAGCAGCTTAACAGGAAACACCATATATTTT; CDR3: CSSSLTGNTIYF
V: TRBV7-8; D: .; J: TRBJ1-2; size: .; DNA: TGTGCCAGCAGCCCGCGCGAGGGAAATGCTGGCTACACCTTC; CDR3: CASSPREGNAGYTF
V: TRBV7-3; D: .; J: TRBJ1-1; size: once; DNA: TGTGCCAGCAGCTCGGTGAGCCTAACTGAAGCTTTCTTT; CDR3: CASSSVSLTEAFF
V: TRBV28; D: .; J: TRBJ1-1; size: .; DNA: TGTGCCAGCAGCCGATCTGGGGTGGTTACAGGGCTCCGGACTGAAGCTTTCTTT; CDR3: CASSRSGVVTGLRTEAFF
V: TRBV6-5; D: TRBD1; J: TRBJ2-7; size: once; DNA: TGTGCCTCTTGCCGGGACAGGGGGTACGAGCAGTACTTC; CDR3: CASCRDRGYEQYF
V: TRBV4-3; D: TRBD2; J: TRBJ2-1; size: .; DNA: TGCGCCAGCAGCCAAGGGGGAGGGCCTTACAATGAGCAGTTCTTC; CDR3: CASSQGGGPYNEQFF
V: TRBV29-1; D: .; J: TRBJ2-2; size: .; DNA: TGCAGCGCCACCGGGAACACGATTAACACCGGGGAGCTGTTTTTT; CDR3: CSATGNTINTGELFF
V: TRBV19; D: TRBD2; J: TRBJ2-1; size: .; DNA: TGTGCCAGTAGCACCCTAGCGGGAGTCTATCGCAATGAGCAGTTCTTC; CDR3: CASSTLAGVYRNEQFF
V: TRBV19; D: .; J: TRBJ1-4; size: .; DNA: TGTGCCAGTAGTATATTTTCGGGGAATGAAAAACTGTTTTTT; CDR3: CASSIFSGNEKLFF
V: TRBV30; D: .; J: TRBJ1-1; size: .; DNA: TGTGCCTGGGGCCAACGGGTCCTTGAAGCTTTCTTT; CDR3: CAWGQRVLEAFF
V: TRBV7-8; D: .; J: TRBJ1-5; size: .; DNA: TGTGCCAGCAGCTTAGTGGGCGTCCAGGGCAACAATCAGCCCCAGCATTTT; CDR3: CASSLVGVQGNNQPQHF
V: TRBV27; D: .; J: TRBJ1-4; size: .; DNA: TGTGCCAGCAGTTTAGGGGCACGTTTTGAAAAACTGTTTTTT; CDR3: CASSLGARFEKLFF
V: TRBV2; D: .; J: TRBJ2-7; size: .; DNA: TGTGCCAGCATCGGCGGGGCCTACGAGCAGTACTTC; CDR3: CASIGGAYEQYF
V: TRBV7-2; D: TRBD1; J: TRBJ1-3; size: .; DNA: TGTGCCAGCAGCTTATATGGCAGGGGGCCTGGAAACACCATATATTTT; CDR3: CASSLYGRGPGNTIYF
V: TRBV19; D: .; J: TRBJ2-7; size: .; DNA: TGTGCCAGTAGTACTGCGGCGGTGGGCGAGCAGTACTTC; CDR3: CASSTAAVGEQYF